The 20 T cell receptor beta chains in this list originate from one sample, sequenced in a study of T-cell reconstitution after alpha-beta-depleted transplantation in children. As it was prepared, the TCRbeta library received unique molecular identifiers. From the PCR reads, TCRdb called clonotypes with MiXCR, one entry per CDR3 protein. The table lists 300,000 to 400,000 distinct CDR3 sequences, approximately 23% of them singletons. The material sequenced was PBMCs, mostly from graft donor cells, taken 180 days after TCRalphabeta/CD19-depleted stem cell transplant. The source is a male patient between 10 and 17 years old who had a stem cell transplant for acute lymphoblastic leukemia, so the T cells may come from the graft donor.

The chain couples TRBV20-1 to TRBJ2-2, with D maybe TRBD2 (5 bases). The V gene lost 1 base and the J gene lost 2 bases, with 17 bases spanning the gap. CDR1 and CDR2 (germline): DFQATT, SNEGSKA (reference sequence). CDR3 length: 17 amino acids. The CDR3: CSARGFGKGQNTGELFF. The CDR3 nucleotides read TGCAGTGCTAGAGGATTCGGGAAGGGCCAAAACACCGGGGAGCTGTTTTTT.

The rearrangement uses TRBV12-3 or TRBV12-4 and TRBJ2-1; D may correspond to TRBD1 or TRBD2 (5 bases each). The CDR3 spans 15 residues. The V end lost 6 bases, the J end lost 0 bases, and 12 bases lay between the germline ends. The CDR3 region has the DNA TGTGCCAGCAGGGGGGTACGGGGCTCCTACAATGAGCAGTTCTTC. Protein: CASRGVRGSYNEQFF.

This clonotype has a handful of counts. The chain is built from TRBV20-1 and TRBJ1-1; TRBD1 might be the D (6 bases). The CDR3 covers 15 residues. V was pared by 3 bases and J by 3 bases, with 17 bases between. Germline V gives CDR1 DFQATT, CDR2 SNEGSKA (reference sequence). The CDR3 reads CSASYSGAGHTEAFF. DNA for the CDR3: TGCAGTGCTAGTTACTCAGGGGCGGGGCACACTGAAGCTTTCTTT.

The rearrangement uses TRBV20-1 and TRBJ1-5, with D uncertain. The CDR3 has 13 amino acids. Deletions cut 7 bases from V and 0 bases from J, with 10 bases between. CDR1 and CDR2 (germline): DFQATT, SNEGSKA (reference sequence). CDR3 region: CSGGLNSNQPQHF. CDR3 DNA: TGCAGTGGGGGTCTTAATAGCAATCAGCCCCAGCATTTT.

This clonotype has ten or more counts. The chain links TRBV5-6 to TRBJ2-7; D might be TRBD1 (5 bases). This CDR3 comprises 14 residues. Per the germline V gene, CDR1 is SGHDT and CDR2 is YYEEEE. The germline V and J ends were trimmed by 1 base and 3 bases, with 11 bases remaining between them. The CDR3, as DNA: TGTGCCAGCAGCTTGTACCCAGGGCGCTACGAGCAGTACTTC. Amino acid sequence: CASSLYPGRYEQYF.

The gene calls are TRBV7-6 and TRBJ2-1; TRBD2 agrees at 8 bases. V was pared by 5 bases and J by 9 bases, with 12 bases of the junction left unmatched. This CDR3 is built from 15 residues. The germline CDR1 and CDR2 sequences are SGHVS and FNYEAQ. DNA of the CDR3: TGTGCCAGCAGCCTACGGTTTTTAGCGGGGTGTGAGCAGTTCTTC. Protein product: CASSLRFLAGCEQFF. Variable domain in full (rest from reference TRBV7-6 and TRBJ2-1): GAGVSQSPRYKVTKRGQDVALRCDPISGHVSLYWYRQALGQGPEFLTYFNYEAQQDKSGLPNDRFSAERPEGSISTLTIQRTEQRDSAMYRCASSLRFLAGCEQFFGPGTRLTVL.

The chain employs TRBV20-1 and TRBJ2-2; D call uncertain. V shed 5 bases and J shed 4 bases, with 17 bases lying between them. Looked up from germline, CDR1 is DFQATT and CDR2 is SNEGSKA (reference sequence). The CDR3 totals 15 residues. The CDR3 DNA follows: TGCAGTGCTCGGGCCGACCGGGTGGGCACCGGGGAGCTGTTTTTT. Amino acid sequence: CSARADRVGTGELFF.

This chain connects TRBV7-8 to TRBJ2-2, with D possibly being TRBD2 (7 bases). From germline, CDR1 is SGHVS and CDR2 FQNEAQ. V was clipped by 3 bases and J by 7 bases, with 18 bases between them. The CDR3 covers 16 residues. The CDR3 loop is CASSLLRGGRGGELFF. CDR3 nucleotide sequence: TGTGCCAGCAGCTTGTTAAGGGGGGGCCGAGGCGGGGAGCTGTTTTTT. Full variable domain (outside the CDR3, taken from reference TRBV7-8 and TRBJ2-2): GAGVSQSPRYKVAKRGQDVALRCDPISGHVSLFWYQQALGQGPEFLTYFQNEAQLDKSGLPSDRFFAERPEGSVSTLKIQRTQQEDSAVYLCASSLLRGGRGGELFFGEGSRLTVL.

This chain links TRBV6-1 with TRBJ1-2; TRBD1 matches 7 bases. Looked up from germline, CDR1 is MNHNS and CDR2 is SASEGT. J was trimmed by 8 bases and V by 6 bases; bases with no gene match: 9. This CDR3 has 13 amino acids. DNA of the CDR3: TGTGCCAGCAGCACCGACAGGGTCGGCGGCTACACCTTC. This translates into CASSTDRVGGYTF.

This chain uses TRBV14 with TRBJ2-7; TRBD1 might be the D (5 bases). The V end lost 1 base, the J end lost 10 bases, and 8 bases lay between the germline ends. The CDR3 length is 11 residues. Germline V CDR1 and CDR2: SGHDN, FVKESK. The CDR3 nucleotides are TGTGCCAGCAGCCAAGGGACACAACAGTACTTC. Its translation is CASSQGTQQYF.

The CDR3 here is CASSHDGNTEAFF. The CDR3 DNA is TGTGCCAGCAGCCACGATGGGAACACTGAAGCTTTCTTT. This chain connects TRBV3-1 to TRBJ1-1; D is uncertain. V lost 3 bases and J lost 1, with 6 bases in between. The germline V gene encodes CDR1 LGHDT and CDR2 YNNKEL (reference sequence). The CDR3 is 13 residues long.

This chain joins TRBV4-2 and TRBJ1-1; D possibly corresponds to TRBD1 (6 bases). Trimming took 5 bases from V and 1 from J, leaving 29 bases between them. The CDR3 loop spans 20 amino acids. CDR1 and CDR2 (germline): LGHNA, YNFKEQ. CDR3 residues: CASSAGHPGRALQGNTEAFF. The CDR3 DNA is TGTGCCAGCAGCGCGGGTCACCCCGGCCGGGCCTTACAGGGGAACACTGAAGCTTTCTTT.

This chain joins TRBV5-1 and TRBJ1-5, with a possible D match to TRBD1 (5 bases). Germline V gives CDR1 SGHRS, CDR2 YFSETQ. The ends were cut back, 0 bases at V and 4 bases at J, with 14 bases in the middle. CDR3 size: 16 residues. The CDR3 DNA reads TGCGCCAGCAGCTTGGGCACGGACATTGGAAATCAGCCCCAGCATTTT. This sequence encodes CASSLGTDIGNQPQHF.

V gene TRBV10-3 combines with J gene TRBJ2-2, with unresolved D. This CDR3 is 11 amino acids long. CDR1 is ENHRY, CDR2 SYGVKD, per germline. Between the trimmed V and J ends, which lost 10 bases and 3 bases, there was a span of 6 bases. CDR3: CANRDTGELFF. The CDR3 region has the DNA TGTGCCAACCGGGACACCGGGGAGCTGTTTTTT.

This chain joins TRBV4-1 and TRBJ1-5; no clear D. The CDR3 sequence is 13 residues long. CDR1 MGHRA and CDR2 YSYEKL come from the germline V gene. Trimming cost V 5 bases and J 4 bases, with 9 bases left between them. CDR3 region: CASSKYWNQPQHF. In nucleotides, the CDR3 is TGCGCCAGCAGCAAATATTGGAATCAGCCCCAGCATTTT.

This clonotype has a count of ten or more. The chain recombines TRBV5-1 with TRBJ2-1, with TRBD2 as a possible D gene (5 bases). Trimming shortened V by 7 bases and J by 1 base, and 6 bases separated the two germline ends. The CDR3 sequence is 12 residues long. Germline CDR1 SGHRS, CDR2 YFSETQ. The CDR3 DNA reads TGCGCCAGCCGAGGGTCCTACAATGAGCAGTTCTTC. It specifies CASRGSYNEQFF.

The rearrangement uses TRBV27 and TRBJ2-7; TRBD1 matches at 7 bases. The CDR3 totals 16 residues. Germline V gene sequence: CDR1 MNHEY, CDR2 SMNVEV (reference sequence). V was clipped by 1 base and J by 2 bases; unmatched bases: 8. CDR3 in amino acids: CASSLYNRGRPYEQYF. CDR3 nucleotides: TGTGCCAGCAGTTTATACAACAGGGGCCGACCCTACGAGCAGTACTTC.

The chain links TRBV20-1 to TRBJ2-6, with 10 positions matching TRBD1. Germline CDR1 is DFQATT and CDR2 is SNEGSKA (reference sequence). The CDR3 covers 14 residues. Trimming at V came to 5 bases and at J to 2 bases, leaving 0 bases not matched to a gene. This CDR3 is CSAGTGAGANVLTF. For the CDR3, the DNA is TGCAGTGCTGGGACAGGGGCTGGGGCCAACGTCCTGACTTTC.

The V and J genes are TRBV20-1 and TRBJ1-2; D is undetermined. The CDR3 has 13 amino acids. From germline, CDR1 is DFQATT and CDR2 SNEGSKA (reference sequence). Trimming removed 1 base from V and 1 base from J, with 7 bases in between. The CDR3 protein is CSARVVRNYGYTF. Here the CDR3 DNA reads TGCAGTGCTAGAGTTGTCCGTAACTATGGCTACACCTTC.

DNA of the CDR3: TGTGCCAGCAGCTTAGTAATGGCCGGGGAGCTGTTTTTT. It encodes CASSLVMAGELFF. The chain couples TRBV11-2 to TRBJ2-2; D uncertain. In germline, CDR1 is SGHAT, CDR2 FQNNGV. Trimming cost V 1 base and J 6 bases, with 6 bases left between them. The CDR3 covers 13 residues.